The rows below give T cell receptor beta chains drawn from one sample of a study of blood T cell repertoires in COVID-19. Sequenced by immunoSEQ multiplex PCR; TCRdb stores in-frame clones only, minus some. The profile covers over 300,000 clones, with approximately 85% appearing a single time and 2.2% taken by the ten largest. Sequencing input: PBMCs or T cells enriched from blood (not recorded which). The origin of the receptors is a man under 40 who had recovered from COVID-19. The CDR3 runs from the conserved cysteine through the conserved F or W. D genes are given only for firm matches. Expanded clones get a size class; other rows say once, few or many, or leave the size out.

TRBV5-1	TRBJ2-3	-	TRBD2	CASSLLAGGTTDTQYF	TGCGCCAGCAGCTTACTAGCGGGGGGAACCACAGATACGCAGTATTTT
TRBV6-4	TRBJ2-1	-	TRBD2	CASSEVAGGSEEQFF	TGTGCCAGCAGTGAAGTAGCGGGGGGGTCGGAGGAGCAGTTCTTC
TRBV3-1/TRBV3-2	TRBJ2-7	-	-	CASSHYRTSYEQYF	TGTGCCAGCAGTCATTACAGGACCTCCTACGAGCAGTACTTC
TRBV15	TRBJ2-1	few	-	CATSRVWGAYNEQFF	TGTGCCACCAGCAGAGTCTGGGGGGCCTACAATGAGCAGTTCTTC
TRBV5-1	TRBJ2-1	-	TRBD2	CASSPGTSGVMQFF	TGCGCCAGCAGCCCTGGGACTAGCGGGGTTATGCAGTTCTTC
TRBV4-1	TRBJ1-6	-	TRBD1	CASSRDRGNNSPLHF	TGCGCCAGCAGCCGAGACAGGGGAAATAATTCACCCCTCCACTTT
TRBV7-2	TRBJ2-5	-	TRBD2	CASSSGLAGVKTQYF	TGTGCCAGCAGCTCAGGACTAGCGGGGGTGAAGACCCAGTACTTC
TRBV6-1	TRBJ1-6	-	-	CASSEVVGHVNSPLHF	TGTGCCAGCAGTGAAGTAGTGGGACATGTGAATTCACCCCTCCACTTT
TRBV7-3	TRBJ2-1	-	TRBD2	CASSLSRSGGGGEQFF	TGTGCCAGCAGCTTATCGAGGAGCGGGGGTGGAGGAGAGCAGTTCTTC
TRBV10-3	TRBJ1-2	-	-	CATTGLVDYGYTF	TGTGCCACAACAGGTCTGGTCGACTATGGCTACACCTTC
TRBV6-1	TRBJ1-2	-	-	CASSESPTVYGYTF	TGTGCCAGCAGTGAAAGCCCGACAGTCTATGGCTACACCTTC
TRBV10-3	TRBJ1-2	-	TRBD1	CAIRGTGRGYTF	TGTGCCATCAGGGGGACAGGGCGAGGCTACACCTTC